The sequence of this TCR beta chain was determined in a study of T cells and Merkel cell carcinoma outcomes. General observations from the study: Reportedly, T-cell repertoire with density predicts Merkel cell carcinoma outcomes.

This clone was found a few times. What it binds is not known. One junction end does not reproduce the germline sequence, and a read error may be involved. Clones were sequenced by immunoSEQ multiplex PCR, and TCRdb holds only the in-frame ones, with some missing. The sample lists about 3,000 clones; approximately 96% were seen once. The receptor's source is a human donor with Merkel cell carcinoma. What was sequenced was tumor tissue from Merkel cell carcinoma.

The CDR3 DNA sequence: TGTGCCAGCAGCTTGGATAGAGCCGAAGGATTC. Amino acids: CASSLDRAEGF. The chain couples TRBV5-8 to TRBJ2-7, with D uncertain. The CDR3 is 11 amino acids. Germline CDR1 reads SGHTS; CDR2 reads YDEGEE. Based on the CDR3 plus reference TRBV5-8 and TRBJ2-7, the full variable domain is EAGVTQSPTHLIKTRGQQATLRCSPISGHTSVYWYQQALGLGLQFLLWYDEGEERNRGNFPPRFSGRQFPNYSSELNVNALELEDSALYLCASSLDRAEGFGPGTRLTVT.